This TCR beta chain was observed in a study of sequential checkpoint blockade in melanoma. CDR3 length equals 16 residues. Trimming took off 4 bases at V and 4 bases at J, with 20 bases between the two ends. Germline CDR1 is SGHRS and CDR2 is YFSETQ. Only in-frame clones appear in the TCRdb table, and some are missing; sequencing was by immunoSEQ multiplex PCR. The data contain roughly 6,000 clones, over 15% of them singletons. Described treatment: randomized to nivolumab then ipilimumab (arm A) or the reverse (arm B). This sequence was found in a human donor with melanoma. This chain joins TRBV5-1 and TRBJ1-1, with D perhaps matching TRBD1 (5 bases). This specimen consisted of tumor tissue (inferred from file names), obtained from a patient given nivolumab and ipilimumab in sequence. CDR3 in DNA: TGCGCCAGCAGCCCGGCACGCGGCGGGGGGTTCACTGAAGCTTTCTTT. It yields the protein CASSPARGGGFTEAFF.